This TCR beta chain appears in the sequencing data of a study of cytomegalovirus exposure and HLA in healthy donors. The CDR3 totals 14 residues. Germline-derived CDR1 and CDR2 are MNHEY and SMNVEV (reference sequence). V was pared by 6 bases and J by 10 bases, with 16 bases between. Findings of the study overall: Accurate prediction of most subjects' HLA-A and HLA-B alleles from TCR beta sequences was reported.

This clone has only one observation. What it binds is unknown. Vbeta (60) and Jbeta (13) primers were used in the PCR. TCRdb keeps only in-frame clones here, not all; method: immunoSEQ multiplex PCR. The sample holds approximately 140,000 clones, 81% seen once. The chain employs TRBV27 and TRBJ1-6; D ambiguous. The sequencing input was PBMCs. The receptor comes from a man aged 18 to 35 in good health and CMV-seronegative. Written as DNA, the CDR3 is TGTGCCAGCAGCTCGTCCGGGGTGAAGTCACCCCTCCACTTT. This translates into CASSSSGVKSPLHF.